These 4 T cell receptor beta chains came from one sample sequenced in a study of CXCR3-negative and CXCR3-positive naive CD8 T cells. Study-level results: CXCR3-positive naive cells carried more hydrophobic TRB CDR3s than CXCR3-negative naive cells did.

No cognate antigen is known for these TCRs. UMI-labeled 5' RACE TRB cDNA libraries were prepared from the cells. TCRdb re-called the 5' RACE reads and gives one entry per CDR3 protein, without DNA. The specimen's table records nearly 90,000 distinct CDR3 sequences. Material: naive CXCR3+ CD8+ T cells from blood. Specified subset: CD45RO-CCR7+CD27+CD95- naive CD8+ T cells expressing CXCR3 (TNR3+). Source of these receptors: a human donor in good health. Some clones in this sample may be carry-over from other donors' samples.

V usage is TRBV13 and J usage is TRBJ2-7; as DNA is missing, the TRBD1 call by TCRdb cannot be tested. Looked up from germline, CDR1 is PRHDT and CDR2 is FYEKMQ (reference sequence). The CDR3 has 13 residues. This CDR3 reads CASSLGGTREQYF.

The chain recombines TRBV20-1 with TRBJ2-7; TCRdb's assignment of TRBD1 cannot be checked, as there is no DNA. The CDR3 totals 14 residues. From germline, CDR1 is DFQATT and CDR2 SNEGSKA (reference sequence). This CDR3 is CSARDPDRDYEQYF.

The V and J genes are TRBV28 and TRBJ1-2; lacking DNA, the TRBD1 call made by TCRdb goes unchecked. The germline gives CDR1 MDHEN, CDR2 SYDVKM. The CDR3 has 13 amino acids. This CDR3 is CASSFRQAYGYTF.

This sequence joins TRBV6-5 and TRBJ2-2. Germline CDR1 is MNHEY and CDR2 is SVGAGI. The CDR3 has 15 amino acids. CDR3: CASSYFGGDTGELFF.